Following are 5 T cell receptor beta chains from one sample sequenced in a study of CD8+ T cells in alopecia areata. Treatment described: oral pan-JAK inhibitor, 5-10 mg twice daily. Isolated RNA was reverse transcribed into cDNA used as the sequencing template. The assay was immunoSEQ multiplex PCR, and TCRdb's table has in-frame clones only and misses some. This repertoire shows around 70,000 clones, about 30% found once; its top ten account for under 15%. The sequenced sample was CD8+ T cells sorted from blood, obtained at week 4, from a patient treated with tofacitinib. The receptors derive from a human donor with alopecia areata.

The rearrangement links TRBV10-3 to TRBJ2-5, with 7 bases lining up with TRBD2. V was pared by 10 bases and J by 5 bases, with 13 bases of the junction left unmatched. This CDR3 region has 14 residues. The germline CDR1 and CDR2 sequences are ENHRY and SYGVKD. The CDR3, as DNA: TGTGCCACCGGCAAAAAGCGGGATAAGGAGACCCAGTACTTC. Its protein is CATGKKRDKETQYF.

This clone has more than one count but fewer than ten. The chain employs TRBV29-1 and TRBJ2-1, with D possibly matching TRBD2 (6 bases). Germline V gives CDR1 SQVTM, CDR2 ANQGSEA. Trimming stripped 7 bases from V and 9 bases from J, with 19 bases between. CDR3 size: 13 residues. CDR3 in amino acids: CSGSSTSSGEQFF. The CDR3 bases are TGCAGCGGATCCTCGACTAGTAGCGGTGAGCAGTTCTTC.

The chain combines TRBV7-8 with TRBJ2-3, with D uncertain. With 5 bases removed from V and 7 bases from J, the gap between germline ends came to 16 bases. There are 14 residues in the CDR3. Germline V gene data show CDR1 as SGHVS and CDR2 as FQNEAQ. In DNA, the CDR3 is TGTGCCAGCAGCGAGACCCACCGTCAAAATACGCAGTATTTT. Protein sequence: CASSETHRQNTQYF.

V is TRBV5-6 and J is TRBJ1-1; D is possibly TRBD1 (6 bases). This CDR3 contains 12 residues. The germline V and J ends were trimmed by 7 bases and 0 bases, with 7 bases remaining between them. From germline, CDR1 is SGHDT and CDR2 YYEEEE. CDR3 amino acids: CASQGMNTEAFF. The CDR3 DNA sequence: TGTGCCAGCCAGGGGATGAACACTGAAGCTTTCTTT.

In this sample, this clone turned up a few times. The chain joins TRBV30 to TRBJ1-1; D not certain. The V and J ends lost 0 bases and 6 bases respectively, with 14 bases between them. The CDR3 covers 14 residues. CDR1 and CDR2 (germline): GTSNPN, SVGIG (reference sequence). The CDR3 is CAWSVPGRSAEAFF. The CDR3 DNA reads TGTGCCTGGAGTGTACCAGGTCGGAGCGCTGAAGCTTTCTTT.